This T cell receptor (beta chain) was documented in a study of a mutant IDH1 vaccine in newly diagnosed glioma (dated by TCRdb to the early 2020s). General notes on the study: Vaccination began 4-6 weeks after radiotherapy alone, or alongside temozolomide cycles in the chemotherapy-containing groups. The approximately 30 treated patients were 62.5% male and about 38% female, with a mean age of about 38 years. Prior to enrollment, standard therapy consisting of radiotherapy alone, temozolomide alone, or radiochemotherapy with temozolomide had been administered to patients, with the combination being received by most patients. The week-35 safety follow-up took place at visit V12, and the week-47 end of study took place at visit V13. Six visits were used for peripheral blood collection: V03 (baseline), V05, V07, V10, V12 and V13. For exploratory analyses, longitudinal TCRB deep sequencing was carried out in 25 treated patients wherever samples were available. What the authors observed across the whole study: No apparent relationship was observed between pseudoprogression and alterations in the top peripheral T cell clonotypes detected by TCRB sequencing. It was noted by the authors that analyses of patient blood samples could not be reproduced owing to sample limitations. Immune responses induced by the vaccine were seen in 90% to 95% of patients across multiple MHC alleles. PBMC samples for TCRB deep sequencing were selected based on availability.

The library was prepared using the immunoSEQ multiplex PCR assay. Rearranged TCR beta chain sequences were amplified with the hsTCRB Kit following the manufacturer's protocol. TCRB libraries were sequenced on an Illumina MiSeq. In the source study's methods: The proprietary platform of the kit vendor was used for demultiplexing, trimming and gene mapping. TCRdb provides this immuneACCESS table in a form limited to in-frame rearrangements. Some clones are lacking; in checked studies, under half of them reflect an unresolved V gene, and why the rest are absent is not known. V, J and clone size were drawn from that table, and D and trimming were deduced from the DNA. The table for this sample lists about 34,000 clones; around nine tenths of them were counted only once. The biggest ten clones account for approximately 12% of the sample. Notes on this clone: What this receptor recognizes is not known. Per-base qualities were not stored, and no clone one base away is much larger.

The time point label, as the study defines it: week 47, end of study. Every vaccine dose consisted of 300 ug of a 20-mer mutant IDH1 peptide in Montanide, administered subcutaneously together with topical imiquimod. Patients were given eight vaccinations, in weeks 1, 3, 5, 7, 11, 15, 19 and 23, which matched visits V03 through V10. All donors had newly diagnosed IDH1-mutant astrocytomas of WHO grade 3 or 4 that showed loss of nuclear ATRX. The samples were drawn from NOA16, a multicentre, single-arm, open-label phase I trial in Germany that tested a mutant IDH1 peptide vaccine in humans for the first time. The DNeasy Blood and Tissue Kit was used to extract genomic DNA from EDTA blood for TCRB sequencing. Its CDR3 holds 14 amino acids, cysteine through phenylalanine. Solely the CDR3 DNA is kept, with 42 bases framed from the first base. Per the germline V gene, MNHNS is the CDR1 and SASEGT is the CDR2. Germline trimming amounts to 6 bases on V and 2 bases on J, with 5 as the count of junction bases outside the gene matches.

The source was PBMCs, collected from a glioma patient whose treatment included an IDH1 peptide vaccine. The TCR originated in a woman aged 25-40 years with glioma. The rearrangement combines TRBV6-1 with TRBJ2-3, and 7 bases in between align with TRBD2. The CDR3 region has the sequence CASRVAGATDTQYF. The bases read TGTGCCAGCAGGGTAGCGGGTGCCACAGATACGCAGTATTTT.